These T cell receptor beta chains were read from a single sample in a study of T cells in Graves' hyperthyroidism and ophthalmopathy. MiXCR was run by TCRdb on the multiplex PCR reads, yielding one entry per CDR3 protein. The repertoire has 600,000 or so distinct CDR3 sequences, about 14% of them found once; the top ten carry roughly 7.7%. The sequenced sample was blood. These receptors all stem from a woman under 30 with Graves' ophthalmopathy. Both conserved end residues are part of each CDR3. Part of the rows lack a size; the others show once, few, many or a class for expanded clones.

TRBV11-2	TRBJ2-3	many	CASSNVGRNTQYF
TRBV6-2/TRBV6-3	TRBJ2-7	-	CASKYLDHEQYF
TRBV18	TRBJ2-1	few	CASSPPSTSGSDNEQFF
TRBV6-1	TRBJ2-1	many	CASSRTSGRGNEQFF
TRBV6-1	TRBJ1-2	few	CASRTIAKGGYTF
TRBV6-1	TRBJ1-1	-	CASLDGGVNTEAFF
TRBV6-1	TRBJ2-1	many	CASGRAGSYNEQFF
TRBV7-9	TRBJ1-4	-	CASSLAQGAREKLFF
TRBV20-1	TRBJ2-1	many	CSAKPGLAGVGLRYNEQFF
TRBV2	TRBJ2-5	many	CASSEAETGWGETQYF
TRBV11-3	TRBJ2-3	many	CASSLGASGSPDTQYF
TRBV2	TRBJ2-1	once	CASGELAGGYEQFF
TRBV6-2/TRBV6-3	TRBJ1-5	-	CASSPFKPGQGGNQPQHF
TRBV7-2	TRBJ1-4	many	CASSPKMAGGMKANEKLFF
TRBV25-1	TRBJ2-6	-	CASSESHGQGASGANVLTF
TRBV19	TRBJ1-5	many	CASSIRGRRGNQPQHF